The sequence of this T cell receptor beta chain was determined in a study of cytomegalovirus exposure and HLA in healthy donors. Looking at the study overall: Per a later analysis, the roughly 690 first-cohort and some 110 validation repertoires shared one platform. Study-level results: It was reported that the classifier diagnosed cytomegalovirus status with high specificity and sensitivity in both the original and validation cohorts. Most TCR sequences proved rare, with some public TCRs found in many donors.

Profiled with immunoSEQ multiplex PCR; TCRdb holds only in-frame clones, not every one. The table shows 200,000 or so clones, with around 83% occurring only once. Notes on this clone: Antigen unknown.

Germline V gene lookup returns CDR1 MGHRA and CDR2 YSYEKL. Trimming removed 2 bases from V and 3 bases from J; junction bases left unmatched: 4. The CDR3 has 15 amino acids. Sequencing was carried out using PBMCs. The chain has TRBV4-1 and TRBJ2-7; 10 nucleotides match TRBD2. This sequence was found in a woman in her twenties or thirties in good health and CMV-seropositive. The CDR3 loop is CASSQPTSGFYEQYF. In nucleotides, the CDR3 is TGCGCCAGCAGCCAACCGACTAGCGGGTTCTACGAGCAGTACTTC.